This T cell receptor beta chain was captured in a study of blood T cell repertoires in COVID-19. In the study overall: Both acute and convalescent COVID-19 samples were obtained from the United States, Italy and Spain.

Per germline, CDR1 SGHTA and CDR2 FQGNSA. The CDR3 has 17 amino acids. Trimming cost V 4 bases and J 6 bases; bases outside gene matches: 13. Source study methods: It was from reference gene primer amplification that nucleated cell counts were estimated. Clones were read by immunoSEQ multiplex PCR, and TCRdb kept only the in-frame ones, dropping some. V, J and clone size reflect that table, while D and trimming were determined from the DNA. Among some 300,000 clones listed, roughly 86% were seen once. The material sequenced was PBMCs or T cells enriched from blood (not recorded which). The TCR comes from a woman aged 45 to 65 who had been exposed to COVID-19. The chain employs TRBV7-2 and TRBJ2-7; TRBD2 aligns across 12 bases. CDR3 protein: CASSSPLTSGGSGEQYF. The CDR3 DNA follows: TGTGCCAGCAGCTCACCCCTGACTAGCGGGGGTTCGGGCGAGCAGTACTTC.